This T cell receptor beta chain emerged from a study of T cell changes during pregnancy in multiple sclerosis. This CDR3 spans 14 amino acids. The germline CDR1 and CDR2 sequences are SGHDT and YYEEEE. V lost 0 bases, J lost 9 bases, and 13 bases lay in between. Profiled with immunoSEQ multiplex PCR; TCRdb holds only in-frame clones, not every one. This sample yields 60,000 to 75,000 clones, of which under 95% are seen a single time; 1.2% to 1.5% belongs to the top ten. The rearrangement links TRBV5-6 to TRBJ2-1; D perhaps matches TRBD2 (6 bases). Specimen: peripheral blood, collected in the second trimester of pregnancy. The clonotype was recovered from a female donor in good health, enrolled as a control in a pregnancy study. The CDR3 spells CASSLVGTRGEQFF. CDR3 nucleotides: TGTGCCAGCAGCTTGGTGGGGACGCGGGGTGAGCAGTTCTTC.